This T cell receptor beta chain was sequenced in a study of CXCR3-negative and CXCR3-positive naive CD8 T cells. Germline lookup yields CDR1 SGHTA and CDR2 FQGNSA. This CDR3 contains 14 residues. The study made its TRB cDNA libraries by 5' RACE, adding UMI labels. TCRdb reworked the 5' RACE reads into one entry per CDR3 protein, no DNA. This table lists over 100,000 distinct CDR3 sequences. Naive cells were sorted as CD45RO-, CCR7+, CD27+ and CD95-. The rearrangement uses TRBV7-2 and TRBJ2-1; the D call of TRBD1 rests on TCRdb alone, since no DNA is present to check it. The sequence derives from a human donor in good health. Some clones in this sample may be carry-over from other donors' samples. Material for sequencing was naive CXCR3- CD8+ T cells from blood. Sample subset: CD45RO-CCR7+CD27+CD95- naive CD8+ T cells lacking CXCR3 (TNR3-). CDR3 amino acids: CASSLEGGYNEQFF.